Presented here are 23 T cell receptor beta chains from one specimen sequenced in a study of blood T cell repertoires in COVID-19. Method: immunoSEQ multiplex PCR; TCRdb's copy keeps in-frame clones and lacks some. The sample includes 300,000 to 350,000 clones, 85% to 90% seen only once; the top ten take less than 3%. The source material was peripheral blood. All receptors derive from a woman in her thirties with COVID-19, enrolled during active disease.

The J gene is TRBJ1-2, the V gene TRBV30; 9 bases agree with TRBD1. Germline V CDR1 and CDR2: GTSNPN, SVGIG (reference sequence). This CDR3 is built from 14 residues. The ends lost 5 bases at V and 6 bases at J; junction bases unmatched: 10. The CDR3 region has the DNA TGTGCCTGGGCGACCCACAGGGGGCTGAATGGCTACACCTTC. It codes for CAWATHRGLNGYTF.

The V gene is TRBV2, the J gene TRBJ2-1; 10 positions match TRBD2. Germline V CDR1 and CDR2: SNHLY, FYNNEI. CDR3 length: 14 residues. V lost 6 bases to trimming and J lost 8 bases; unmatched junction nucleotides: 7. The CDR3 DNA follows: TGTGCCAGCAGGGAACTAGCGGGATTCGATGAGCAGTTCTTC. This gives the protein CASRELAGFDEQFF. The whole variable domain, filled in from reference TRBV2 and TRBJ2-1, reads EPEVTQTPSHQVTQMGQEVILRCVPISNHLYFYWYRQILGQKVEFLVSFYNNEISEKSEIFDDQFSVERPDGSNFTLKIRSTKLEDSAMYFCASRELAGFDEQFFGPGTRLTVL.

CDR3 sequence reads: CASSLYGLRGSYTF. The CDR3 nucleotides read TGTGCCAGCAGCCTCTATGGCCTTCGCGGTAGCTACACCTTC. This chain uses TRBV7-2 with TRBJ1-2; D not certain. Germline CDR1 is SGHTA and CDR2 is FQGNSA. The V gene lost 5 bases and the J gene lost 9 bases, with 19 bases spanning the gap. There are 14 residues in the CDR3.

V is TRBV18 and J is TRBJ1-2; D not resolved. The CDR3 contains 14 residues. V was shortened by 3 bases and J by 3 bases, with 11 bases between the two germline ends. Germline V gives CDR1 KGHSH, CDR2 LQKENI. CDR3 amino acids: CASSPSGLDYGYTF. The CDR3, as DNA: TGTGCCAGCTCACCTAGCGGTTTGGACTATGGCTACACCTTC.

This clone turned up a few times. The rearrangement links TRBV2 to TRBJ1-1; possibly TRBD1 for D (5 bases). CDR1 SNHLY and CDR2 FYNNEI come from the germline V gene. V was shortened by 8 bases and J by 4 bases, with 17 bases between the two germline ends. The CDR3 consists of 14 residues. CDR3 nucleotide sequence: TGTGCCAGCGCCCTGGGTCAGGGAAGCACTGAAGCTTTCTTT. It specifies CASALGQGSTEAFF.

In its sample, this clone was seen a few times. J is TRBJ2-7 and V is TRBV5-8; 7 bases line up with TRBD1. The CDR3 extends over 16 amino acids. V gave up 2 bases and J gave up 0 bases; unmatched junction bases: 8. CDR1 and CDR2 (germline): SGHTS, YDEGEE. CDR3 DNA sequence: TGTGCCAGCAGCTTATTTACAGGGGCGAGCTCCTACGAGCAGTACTTC. Its translation is CASSLFTGASSYEQYF. Drawing the rest from reference TRBV5-8 and TRBJ2-7, the complete variable domain is EAGVTQSPTHLIKTRGQQATLRCSPISGHTSVYWYQQALGLGLQFLLWYDEGEERNRGNFPPRFSGRQFPNYSSELNVNALELEDSALYLCASSLFTGASSYEQYFGPGTRLTVT.

CDR3 sequence reads: CASSSGQGEWTEAFF. CDR3 DNA sequence: TGTGCCAGCAGTTCAGGACAGGGGGAATGGACTGAAGCTTTCTTT. The V and J genes are TRBV5-4 and TRBJ1-1; TRBD1 matches 10 bases. The V segment lost 5 bases and the J segment 5 bases; nucleotides outside the gene matches: 9. Germline CDR1 and CDR2: SGHNT and YYREEE (reference sequence). The length of the CDR3 is 15 residues. The full variable domain, its missing parts supplied by reference TRBV5-4 and TRBJ1-1, is ETGVTQSPTHLIKTRGQQVTLRCSSQSGHNTVSWYQQALGQGPQFIFQYYREEENGRGNFPPRFSGLQFPNYSSELNVNALELDDSALYLCASSSGQGEWTEAFFGQGTRLTVV.

CDR3 coding DNA: TGCGCCAGCAGCCAACTACTAGCGGGAGGGTATGAGCAGTTCTTC. Translating it yields CASSQLLAGGYEQFF. The rearrangement links TRBV4-1 to TRBJ2-1; 13 nucleotides align to TRBD2. The CDR3 sequence is 15 residues long. The J segment lost 8 bases and the V segment lost 2 bases, leaving 3 bases of the junction unmatched. Germline V CDR1 and CDR2: MGHRA, YSYEKL.

The V and J genes are TRBV19 and TRBJ1-2; TRBD1 aligns across 7 bases. Trimming at V came to 4 bases and at J to 2 bases, leaving 10 bases not matched to a gene. The germline V gene has CDR1 LNHDA and CDR2 SQIVND (reference sequence). CDR3 size: 16 residues. The CDR3 DNA reads TGTGCCAGTAGTACCCTCGGACAGGTGATGAACTATGGCTACACCTTC. Translation gives CASSTLGQVMNYGYTF.

The rearrangement joins TRBV5-1 to TRBJ2-5, with 10 bases fitting TRBD2. There are 17 residues in the CDR3. V shed 3 bases, J shed 4 bases, and the junction held 12 bases outside the gene matches. Germline V gene sequence: CDR1 SGHRS, CDR2 YFSETQ. CDR3 sequence reads: CASSSPSEREGRETQYF. The CDR3 bases are TGCGCCAGCAGCTCCCCCTCGGAGCGGGAGGGGAGAGAGACCCAGTACTTC.

This clone occurred once. V gene TRBV19 combines with J gene TRBJ2-1, with 10 bases matching TRBD2. Germline V gives CDR1 LNHDA, CDR2 SQIVND (reference sequence). V lost 4 bases, J lost 4 bases, and 7 bases stayed unmatched. The CDR3 has 16 residues. Here the CDR3 DNA reads TGTGCCAGTAGTAACCGAGCGGGAGGGCCTTACAATGAGCAGTTCTTC. This codes for CASSNRAGGPYNEQFF.

The rearrangement joins TRBV10-3 to TRBJ2-7; possible D gene TRBD2, 5 bases. Trimming took 4 bases from V and 6 from J, leaving 13 bases between them. This CDR3 is 13 amino acids long. The V gene's germline CDR1 is ENHRY and CDR2 SYGVKD. DNA for the CDR3: TGTGCCATCAGTGCGTCTTACACTAGCGAGCAGTACTTC. This translates into CAISASYTSEQYF.

The CDR3 coding sequence is TGTGCCAGCAGTGATCTAGCGGGAGGAGGGACCGGGGAGCTGTTTTTT. Its protein product is CASSDLAGGGTGELFF. The chain carries TRBV2 and TRBJ2-2, with 11 bases that match TRBD2. The length of the CDR3 is 16 residues. Trimming removed 3 bases from V and 5 bases from J; junction bases left unmatched: 5. Germline V gene data show CDR1 as SNHLY and CDR2 as FYNNEI.

The V gene is TRBV10-3, the J gene TRBJ1-6; D remains ambiguous. The CDR3 is made up of 16 amino acids. Trimming removed 0 bases from V and 6 bases from J, with 12 bases in between. Germline V gene lookup returns CDR1 ENHRY and CDR2 SYGVKD. The CDR3 sequence is CAISESEAGLNSPLHF. CDR3 sequence (DNA): TGTGCCATCAGTGAGTCGGAGGCAGGTCTTAATTCACCCCTCCACTTT.

V gene TRBV6-1 combines with J gene TRBJ1-2, with D unclear. Germline CDR1 is MNHNS and CDR2 is SASEGT. V lost 3 bases, J lost 4 bases, and 6 bases lay in between. The CDR3 runs 12 residues. CDR3 sequence reads: CASSDGSYGYTF. CDR3 sequence (DNA): TGTGCCAGCAGTGATGGCAGCTATGGCTACACCTTC.

This clone was seen only once. This chain links TRBV7-9 with TRBJ2-7; 10 nucleotides align to TRBD1. The CDR3 runs 14 residues. V lost 6 bases to trimming and J lost 3 bases; unmatched junction nucleotides: 5. Germline loops: CDR1 SEHNR, CDR2 FQNEAQ (reference sequence). CDR3 DNA: TGTGCCAGCAGATGGGGACAGGGGAACTACGAGCAGTACTTC. Translating it yields CASRWGQGNYEQYF.

The gene calls are TRBV6-5 and TRBJ1-2; the match to TRBD1 covers 11 bases. The germline V gene encodes CDR1 MNHEY and CDR2 SVGAGI. This CDR3 is 15 amino acids long. J was trimmed by 4 bases and V by 6 bases; bases with no gene match: 7. Here the CDR3 DNA reads TGTGCCAGCAGATCCCCGGGACAGGGGGGCTATGGCTACACCTTC. This translates into CASRSPGQGGYGYTF.

This chain uses TRBV10-2 with TRBJ2-1, with 7 bases fitting TRBD2. V shed 4 bases and J 3 bases; nucleotides not matched to a gene: 3. CDR3 length equals 14 residues. Per the germline V gene, CDR1 is WSHSY and CDR2 is SAAADI. The CDR3 coding sequence is TGCGCCAGCAGTGGGGGCGGGGGCTACAATGAGCAGTTCTTC. This encodes CASSGGGGYNEQFF.

This clone has only one observation. The rearrangement uses TRBV29-1 and TRBJ1-3; 8 bases match TRBD1. The CDR3 covers 15 residues. V lost 7 bases and J lost 0; bases outside the gene matches: 8. Germline V gene lookup returns CDR1 SQVTM and CDR2 ANQGSEA. CDR3 in DNA: TGCAGCGCGGGAGACAGGGGAAGCTCTGGAAACACCATATATTTT. Its protein product is CSAGDRGSSGNTIYF.

J is TRBJ2-1 and V is TRBV7-2, with 8 bases fitting TRBD2. The germline CDR1 and CDR2 sequences are SGHTA and FQGNSA. Losses at the gene ends were 3 bases for V and 2 bases for J; bases not matched to a gene: 6. The CDR3 is made up of 16 amino acids. As DNA, the CDR3 is TGTGCCAGCAGCTTGTCGAGCGGGAGCGCCTACAATGAGCAGTTCTTC. The encoded protein is CASSLSSGSAYNEQFF.

This chain uses TRBV4-2 with TRBJ2-1, with D possibly being TRBD2 (7 bases). Germline V lookup: CDR1 LGHNA, CDR2 YNFKEQ. Trimming pared 1 base from V and 5 bases from J, leaving 15 bases between. The CDR3 consists of 16 residues. DNA of the CDR3: TGTGCCAGCAGCCAAGTTGAGGGAGGGGGACACAATGAGCAGTTCTTC. Translation: CASSQVEGGGHNEQFF.

The chain employs TRBV6-5 and TRBJ1-1; D might be TRBD1 (5 bases). Deletions cut 2 bases from V and 0 bases from J, with 10 bases between. This CDR3 has 15 residues. Germline V lookup: CDR1 MNHEY, CDR2 SVGAGI. CDR3 sequence (DNA): TGTGCCAGCAGTTACAGGGGCAGGATGAACACTGAAGCTTTCTTT. As protein: CASSYRGRMNTEAFF.

The V gene is TRBV27, the J gene TRBJ2-2; D possibly corresponds to TRBD1 (5 bases). This CDR3 has 16 amino acids. V was clipped by 2 bases and J by 2 bases, with 12 bases between them. Germline V gene sequence: CDR1 MNHEY, CDR2 SMNVEV (reference sequence). CDR3 sequence: CASSLLRGLNTGELFF. The DNA of the CDR3 is TGTGCCAGCAGTTTACTTAGGGGCCTTAACACCGGGGAGCTGTTTTTT.